The source of this TCR beta chain is a study of blood T cell repertoires in COVID-19. On the study more broadly: Donors in the United States, Italy and Spain gave samples during acute or convalescent COVID-19. PBMCs, B-cell-depleted T cells, or T cells were the source of the cDNA or gDNA that made up the material.

Germline CDR1 reads GTSNPN; CDR2 reads SVGIG (reference sequence). Between the trimmed V and J ends, which lost 4 bases and 5 bases, there was a span of 11 bases. This CDR3 region has 13 residues. The study recruited people aged roughly 18 to 95 years across roughly 23 US areas. TCRdb's table, derived via immunoSEQ multiplex PCR, lists solely in-frame clones and lacks some. Of approximately 250,000 clones listed, around 88% are singletons. The source of this sequence is a woman in her 40s with acute COVID-19. The chain has TRBV30 and TRBJ2-2; possible D gene TRBD1, 6 bases. Sequencing was performed on PBMCs or T cells enriched from blood (not recorded which). CDR3 bases: TGTGCCTGGAACCTAGGGGGAACCGGGGAGCTGTTTTTT. Protein sequence: CAWNLGGTGELFF.